The present entry profiles one T cell receptor beta chain with its context. The antigen it binds to is not known. No quality values exist for individual bases; no much larger clone is one base distant. This specimen belongs to a study of T cell responses to AZD1222 COVID-19 vaccine (dated by TCRdb to about 2021). About the full investigation: AZD1222 recipients with second doses at about 4 weeks or about 12 weeks were pooled, because spike-specific TCR depth and breadth did not differ between schedules. A total of 230 to 250 trial participants underwent TCR sequencing, of whom about 200 had received two doses of AZD1222 and approximately 25 had received two doses of the MenACWY control vaccine. Trial participants were enrolled by age into subgroups of 18-55, 56-69 and 70-plus years, and approximately 150, 30 and 60 TCR-sequenced participants, respectively, were included in these subgroups.

The CDR3 regions of human TCRbeta chains were analyzed by immunosequencing. Concerning the study's data processing: TCRs in the repertoires were compared against a reference library of SARS-CoV-2-specific TCRs that had been generated with the MIRA antigen-specificity platform. Breadth meant the fraction of unique TCRs that were SARS-CoV-2-associated, whereas depth meant the fraction of total T cells that were SARS-CoV-2-associated. Using the MIRA data, every spike-specific TCR was mapped to the spike region that the TCR reacted to and assigned to either a CD4 or a CD8 class. Log10-transformed breadth and depth values were compared by one-way ANOVA with Sidak's multiple comparisons tests. TCRdb stores this immuneACCESS table with in-frame sequences only. Part of the clones is absent; in the studies checked, under half of the shortfall reflects unresolved V genes, and no reason is known for the rest. V and J calls and clone size come straight from that table; D and trimming were deduced from the DNA. The sample profile shows tens of thousands of clones; around nine tenths of them were found once. The ten largest clones represent about 19% of the sample.

Paper-wide results and their limitations: The vaccine-associated CD4 TCRs covered the entire spike protein, and the dominant responses fell in regions 160-218 and 743-854. Because no day 14 peak-response samples were available, the repertoires could be characterized only after the peak T cell response. In the small 56-69-year group, the increase in depth fell short of significance, most likely because of low power. Participants were mostly white British, with more females than males. The authors suggested clonal diversity may have been underestimated. After two AZD1222 doses, both the breadth and the depth of spike-specific TCRs were significantly higher than at day 0 and than in MenACWY recipients. Reportedly, close to half of the unique spike-specific TCRs recognized epitopes lying outside the regions that are mutated in the B.1.351 and B.1.1.7 variants. Conclusions about previously exposed vaccinees were limited because only 5 or 6 AZD1222 recipients were SARS-CoV-2 seropositive at baseline.

CDR1 and CDR2 are drawn from the germline V gene: SGHRS, YFSETQ. Counted from cysteine to phenylalanine, this CDR3 has 14 amino acids. The sequence is cut down to CDR3 DNA, 42 bases in frame from base 1. Between the V and J ends, shortened by 0 bases and 5 bases respectively, the junction contains 11 bases. The sample's time point label, decoded: baseline before first vaccination. Vaccinee samples were obtained from the UK trials COV001 and COV002, which included a single-blind randomized controlled phase 2/3 trial of AZD1222 (ChAdOx1 nCoV-19) in healthy adults. For TCRbeta chain sequencing, PBMC samples from trial participants were taken at day 0 and at day 28 after the second dose.

The sequencing here drew on peripheral blood, taken on day 0 of AZD1222 vaccination. The origin of this receptor is an adult in good health. This chain is built from TRBV5-1 and TRBJ1-1; the D segment could be TRBD1, given 5 matching bases. The DNA is TGCGCCAGCAGCTTGGCGTTGGGGGAGACTGAAGCTTTCTTT. It is translated as CASSLALGETEAFF.